This is a list of T cell receptor beta chains from one sample in a study of beta chain features in type 1 diabetes. Assay used: immunoSEQ multiplex PCR; TCRdb lists only in-frame clones, some missing. The sample lists 500,000 to 850,000 clones, roughly 13% seen once, with just under 0.04% in the top ten. Material: naive CD4+ T cells from blood. The receptor set was obtained from a man between 18 and 35 years old with type 1 diabetes. Both conserved end residues are part of each CDR3. Each record gives: D gene, clone size, J gene, V gene, CDR3 protein, CDR3 DNA. A D gene is named only where the DNA matches it firmly. Not all rows give a size; the values are once, few, many and, for expanded clones, a class.

>NA|few|TRBJ2-6|TRBV4-3
CASGQDLARSGANVLTF
TGCGCCAGCGGTCAGGATTTGGCTCGGTCTGGGGCCAACGTCCTGACTTTC
>NA|few|TRBJ2-5|TRBV9
CASSVGDPLGETQYF
TGTGCCAGCAGCGTAGGGGATCCCCTGGGAGAGACCCAGTACTTC
>TRBD2|few|TRBJ2-2|TRBV7-2
CASSTPTGTRTGELFF
TGTGCCAGCAGCACTCCAACCGGGACTAGGACCGGGGAGCTGTTTTTT
>NA|NA|TRBJ2-1|TRBV29-1
CSAGTSLRAGAFF
TGCAGCGCCGGGACTTCTTTAAGAGCTGGGGCATTCTTC
>NA|NA|TRBJ2-2|TRBV7-2
CASSTSQRLTGELFF
TGTGCCAGCAGCACCTCCCAGCGGCTCACCGGGGAGCTGTTTTTT
>NA|NA|TRBJ2-1|TRBV5-4
CAGSPGGSYNEQFF
TGTGCCGGATCCCCGGGCGGATCCTACAATGAGCAGTTCTTC
>NA|few|TRBJ2-5|TRBV7-9
CASSLGPQTTQYF
TGTGCCAGCAGCTTAGGTCCCCAGACGACCCAGTACTTC
>NA|NA|TRBJ1-1|TRBV9
CASSAQGMGGTEAFF
TGTGCCAGCAGCGCACAGGGAATGGGAGGGACTGAAGCTTTCTTT
>NA|NA|TRBJ1-5|TRBV25-1
CASSEFGGDQPQHF
TGTGCCAGCAGTGAATTCGGGGGAGATCAGCCCCAGCATTTT
>NA|NA|TRBJ2-1|TRBV4-2
CASSLGREQNEQFF
TGTGCCAGCAGTTTGGGGCGGGAACAGAATGAGCAGTTCTTC
>TRBD1|few|TRBJ1-2|TRBV7-2
CASSAQYQTGGYGYTF
TGTGCCAGCAGCGCGCAATATCAGACAGGGGGCTATGGCTACACCTTC
>NA|few|TRBJ2-3|TRBV14
CASSVGLHTQYF
TGTGCCAGCAGCGTTGGGTTGCATACGCAGTATTTT
>NA|NA|TRBJ2-7|TRBV10-3
CAIRPTGLGEQYF
TGTGCCATCAGACCAACAGGGTTAGGGGAGCAGTACTTC
>NA|few|TRBJ1-1|TRBV29-1
CSVEPPGSTEAFF
TGCAGCGTTGAGCCCCCAGGGAGCACTGAAGCTTTCTTT
>NA|few|TRBJ2-6|TRBV4-1
CASSQATGLVAGANVLTF
TGCGCCAGCAGCCAAGCCACAGGCCTTGTAGCTGGGGCCAACGTCCTGACTTTC
>TRBD1|NA|TRBJ2-1|TRBV2
CASSEGQGGNNEQFF
TGTGCCAGCAGTGAGGGACAGGGGGGGAACAATGAGCAGTTCTTC
>TRBD2|NA|TRBJ2-5|TRBV7-2
CASSSDPSGGAEAQYF
TGTGCCAGCAGCTCCGATCCTAGCGGGGGGGCCGAGGCCCAGTACTTC
>TRBD2|NA|TRBJ2-2|TRBV29-1
CSVLRTSGPKTGELFF
TGCAGCGTTCTTCGGACTAGCGGTCCTAAGACCGGGGAGCTGTTTTTT
>NA|few|TRBJ1-5|TRBV7-2
CASSLVTPRRAQHF
TGTGCCAGCAGCTTAGTTACCCCAAGGCGAGCCCAGCATTTT
>NA|NA|TRBJ2-7|TRBV6-5
CASRRTYEQYF
TGTGCCAGCAGACGGACCTACGAGCAGTACTTC
>NA|NA|TRBJ2-1|TRBV4-1
CASSPRERGRDEQFF
TGCGCCAGCAGCCCTCGGGAGAGGGGGCGGGATGAGCAGTTCTTC
>TRBD2|few|TRBJ2-7|TRBV15
CATSRERGAGDEQYF
TGTGCCACCAGCAGAGAGCGGGGGGCGGGAGACGAGCAGTACTTC
>NA|NA|TRBJ2-7|TRBV6-5
CASSYSSAGGYEQYF
TGTGCCAGCAGTTACTCTAGCGCCGGCGGGTACGAGCAGTACTTC
>NA|NA|TRBJ2-7|TRBV4-2
CASSQDRLGYEQYF
TGTGCCAGCAGCCAGGACCGTTTGGGGTACGAGCAGTACTTC
>NA|NA|TRBJ1-2|TRBV20-1
CSARTADGYTF
TGCAGTGCTAGAACAGCAGATGGCTACACCTTC
>TRBD1|NA|TRBJ2-2|TRBV19
CASSILGQGSGELFF
TGTGCCAGTAGTATATTGGGACAGGGGTCCGGGGAGCTGTTTTTT
>TRBD1|NA|TRBJ1-4|TRBV4-1
CASSRTGAVREKLFF
TGCGCCAGCAGCCGGACAGGGGCAGTTCGAGAAAAACTGTTTTTT
>TRBD1|few|TRBJ2-7|TRBV5-6
CASSPRRAGTVYEQYF
TGTGCCAGCAGCCCCCGACGGGCCGGGACAGTGTACGAGCAGTACTTC
>NA|few|TRBJ1-2|TRBV5-1
CASSLGNGNYGYTF
TGCGCCAGCAGCTTGGGGAATGGAAACTATGGCTACACCTTC
>NA|NA|TRBJ1-1|TRBV5-6
CASSFGLTLNTEAFF
TGTGCCAGCAGCTTTGGACTTACACTGAACACTGAAGCTTTCTTT
>NA|NA|TRBJ2-3|TRBV27
CASTPEVPTDTQYF
TGTGCCAGCACTCCGGAGGTCCCCACAGATACGCAGTATTTT
>NA|NA|TRBJ1-1|TRBV5-1
CASSTLSEGLNTEAFF
TGCGCCAGCAGTACACTCAGTGAGGGGCTGAACACTGAAGCTTTCTTT
>NA|NA|TRBJ1-2|TRBV7-2
CASSLAGLRTRGYTF
TGTGCCAGCAGCTTAGCGGGTCTCAGGACCCGTGGCTACACCTTC
>NA|NA|TRBJ1-2|TRBV6-5
CASSSPFRAGYTF
TGTGCCAGCAGTTCGCCCTTCAGGGCTGGCTACACCTTC
>TRBD1|few|TRBJ2-3|TRBV7-9
CASSRNRDRSTDTQYF
TGTGCCAGCAGCCGGAACCGGGACAGGTCAACAGATACGCAGTATTTT